This entry describes one TCR beta chain. The entry originates in a study of control samples from healthy donors and cancer patients. The V gene lost 2 bases and the J gene lost 1 base, with 8 bases spanning the gap. The CDR3 contains 14 residues. The germline CDR1 and CDR2 sequences are MDHEN and SYDVKM. Produced via immunoSEQ multiplex PCR; TCRdb's table is partial and in-frame only. The table shows about 130,000 clones, with just under 95% occurring only once. This chain uses TRBV28 with TRBJ1-1, with a possible D match to TRBD1 (6 bases). The receptor comes from a man aged 55 to 70 with colorectal cancer. The source material was PBMCs. CDR3 sequence (DNA): TGTGCCAGCAGTTTAGCGGACAGGAACACTGAAGCTTTCTTT. It translates to CASSLADRNTEAFF.